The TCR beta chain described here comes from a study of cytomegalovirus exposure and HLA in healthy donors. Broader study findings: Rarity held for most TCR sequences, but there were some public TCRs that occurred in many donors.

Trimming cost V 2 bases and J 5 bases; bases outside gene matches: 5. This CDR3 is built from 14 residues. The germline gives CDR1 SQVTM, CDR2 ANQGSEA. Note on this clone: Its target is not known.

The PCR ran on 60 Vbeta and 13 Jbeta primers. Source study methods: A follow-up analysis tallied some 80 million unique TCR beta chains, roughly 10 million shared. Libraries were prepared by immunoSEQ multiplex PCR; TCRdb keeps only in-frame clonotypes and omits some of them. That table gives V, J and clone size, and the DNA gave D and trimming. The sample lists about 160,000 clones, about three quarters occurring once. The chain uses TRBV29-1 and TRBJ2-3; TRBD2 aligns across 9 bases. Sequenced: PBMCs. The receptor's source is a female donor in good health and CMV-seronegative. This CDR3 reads CSVEPSGDQDTQYF. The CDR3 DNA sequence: TGCAGCGTTGAACCTAGCGGGGACCAAGATACGCAGTATTTT.